This T cell receptor beta chain was sequenced for a study of graft-versus-host responses after intestinal transplantation. Study-wide context: Following induction with anti-thymocyte globulin, all recipients were given tacrolimus and steroids for roughly three years.

Profiling relied on immunoSEQ multiplex PCR, and the TCRdb table lists in-frame clones only, not all of them. The data show 29,000 or so clones, with just under 95% seen just once and roughly 0.7% held by the top ten. V shed 5 bases, J shed 0 bases, and the junction held 9 bases outside the gene matches. The CDR3 length is 18 residues. Germline V gene data show CDR1 as SGHAT and CDR2 as FQNNGV. The sequencing used PBMCs, collected roughly 68 days after intestinal transplant. This chain uses TRBV11-2 with TRBJ2-1, with TRBD2 matching over 11 bases. The sequence derives from a human patient who received an intestinal transplant, so some T cells may come from the graft donor. The CDR3 DNA reads as TGTGCCAGCAGCCCCGGACTAGCGGGCGACCTCTCCTACAATGAGCAGTTCTTC. It yields the protein CASSPGLAGDLSYNEQFF.